These T cell receptor beta chains were read from a single sample in a study of identical twins. MiXCR, applied by TCRdb to the 5' RACE reads, yields one record per CDR3 protein. The sample shows hundreds of thousands of distinct CDR3 sequences, over 13% of them seen only once. Sequencing used memory (CD45RO+) T cells sorted from blood. These receptors were obtained from a woman aged 18-30 years in good health. Each CDR3 is given with its conserved first and last residue. D genes are given only for firm matches. Expanded clones get a size class; other rows say once, few or many, or leave the size out.

TGTGCCAGCAGTTTAAGCGGGAGCTCCTACGAGCAGTACTTC	CASSLSGSSYEQYF	many	TRBJ2-7	TRBV12-3/TRBV12-4	TRBD2
TGTGCCAGCAGCCAACGATACTCCTACGAGCAGTACTTC	CASSQRYSYEQYF	few	TRBJ2-7	TRBV3-1	-
TGTGCCACCAGTGAAATGAGATGGATTTTAAGGAATGAGCAGTTCTTC	CATSEMRWILRNEQFF	few	TRBJ2-1	TRBV24-1	-
TGCAGCGTTTTCTACAATGAGCAGTTCTTC	CSVFYNEQFF	few	TRBJ2-1	TRBV29-1	-
TGTGCCAGCTCCACTTGGGGGTATGAGCAGTTCTTC	CASSTWGYEQFF	-	TRBJ2-1	TRBV3-1	-
TGTGCCAGCAGTTACGCACAGGGCGCCATGAACACTGAAGCTTTCTTT	CASSYAQGAMNTEAFF	once	TRBJ1-1	TRBV6-2/TRBV6-3	-
TGTGCCAGCAGCGGGGACGGTGAGCAGTTCTTC	CASSGDGEQFF	many	TRBJ2-1	TRBV5-6	-
TGTGCCAGCATCGGGCTAGCCGGGAATGAGCAGTTCTTC	CASIGLAGNEQFF	-	TRBJ2-1	TRBV6-2/TRBV6-3	-
TGCGCCAGCAGCCACAGGGTAGAAGATCAGCCCCAGCATTTT	CASSHRVEDQPQHF	-	TRBJ1-5	TRBV4-1	-
TGCAGCGTTGGGGGACAGTCGTCCTACGAGCAGTACTTC	CSVGGQSSYEQYF	few	TRBJ2-7	TRBV29-1	TRBD1
TGTGCCACCAGTGACCCTTCGCAGGAAGTTGTCACCTTC	CATSDPSQEVVTF	-	TRBJ1-2	TRBV24-1	-
TGTGCCAGCAGCCCAGGACTAGCGGGGGAGCAGTTCTTC	CASSPGLAGEQFF	few	TRBJ2-1	TRBV3-1	TRBD2
TGTGCCAGCGGGACCGACAGGGGGACCTTAGCCAAAAACATTCAGTACTTC	CASGTDRGTLAKNIQYF	-	TRBJ2-4	TRBV12-3/TRBV12-4	TRBD1
TGTGCCAGCAGCTTGGGAGGGGGCGCCACAGATACGCAGTATTTT	CASSLGGGATDTQYF	-	TRBJ2-3	TRBV5-6	TRBD1
TGTGCCAGCAGCGGGGCCGGCTGGGTTTACAATGAGCAGTTCTTC	CASSGAGWVYNEQFF	-	TRBJ2-1	TRBV5-5	-